This T cell receptor (beta chain) appears in the sequencing data of a study of cytomegalovirus exposure and HLA in healthy donors. In the study overall: The 120 or so validation repertoires used a platform that matched the one used for the approximately 700 first-cohort repertoires, as a later analysis reported. Points from the study as a whole: The dataset shows that most TCR sequences were rare, while some public TCRs occurred in many donors.

Details on this clone: Its target is not known.

The germline V gene has CDR1 SGDLS and CDR2 YYNGEE. CDR3 length equals 15 residues. The V segment lost 4 bases and the J segment 6 bases; nucleotides outside the gene matches: 9. The table came from immunoSEQ multiplex PCR; TCRdb's copy has only in-frame clones and leaves some out. The sample includes some 120,000 clones, around nine tenths seen only once; the top ten take roughly 1.4%. Sample: PBMCs. The J gene is TRBJ2-4, the V gene TRBV9, with 8 positions matching TRBD1. The receptor comes from a man between 25 and 39 years old in good health and CMV-seronegative. CDR3 bases: TGTGCCAGCAGCCCCCAGGGGGCTGGAGGAAACATTCAGTACTTC. Protein sequence: CASSPQGAGGNIQYF.